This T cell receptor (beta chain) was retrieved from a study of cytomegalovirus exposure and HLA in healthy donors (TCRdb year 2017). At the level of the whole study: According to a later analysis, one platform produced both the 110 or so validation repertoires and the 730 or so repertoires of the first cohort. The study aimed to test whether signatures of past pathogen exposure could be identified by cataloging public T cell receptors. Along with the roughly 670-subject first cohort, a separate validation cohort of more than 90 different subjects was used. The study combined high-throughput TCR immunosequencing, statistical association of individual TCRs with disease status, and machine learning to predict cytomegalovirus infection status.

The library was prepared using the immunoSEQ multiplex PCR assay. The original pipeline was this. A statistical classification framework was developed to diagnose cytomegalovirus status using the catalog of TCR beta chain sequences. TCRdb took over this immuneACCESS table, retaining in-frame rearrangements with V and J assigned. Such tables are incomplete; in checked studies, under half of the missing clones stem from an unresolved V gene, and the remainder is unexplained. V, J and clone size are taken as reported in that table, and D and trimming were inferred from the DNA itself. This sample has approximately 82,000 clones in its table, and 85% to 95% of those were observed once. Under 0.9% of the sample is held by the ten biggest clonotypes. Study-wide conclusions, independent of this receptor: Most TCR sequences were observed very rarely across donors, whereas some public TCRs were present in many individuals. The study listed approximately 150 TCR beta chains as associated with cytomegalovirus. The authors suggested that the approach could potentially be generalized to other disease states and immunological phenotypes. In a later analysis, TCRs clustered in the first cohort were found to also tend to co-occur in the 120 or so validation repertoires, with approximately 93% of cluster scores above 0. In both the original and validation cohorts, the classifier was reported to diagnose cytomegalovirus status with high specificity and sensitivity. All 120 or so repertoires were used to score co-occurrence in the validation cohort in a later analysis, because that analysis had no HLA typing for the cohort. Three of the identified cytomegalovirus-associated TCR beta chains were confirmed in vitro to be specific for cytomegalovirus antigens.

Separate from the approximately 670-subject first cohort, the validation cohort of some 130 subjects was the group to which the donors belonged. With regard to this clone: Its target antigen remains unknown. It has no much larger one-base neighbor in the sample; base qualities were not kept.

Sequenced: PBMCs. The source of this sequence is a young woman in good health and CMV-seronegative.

The bases read TGCGCCAGCAGCTTGGTGGGTAGCGGGAAAGGAAGCACAGATACGCAGTATTTT. It translates as CASSLVGSGKGSTDTQYF. In this chain, TRBV5-1 is recombined with TRBJ2-3, with 8 central nucleotides matching TRBD2. From its cysteine to its phenylalanine, the CDR3 spans 18 amino acids. Just the 54-base CDR3 DNA is kept, in frame starting at base 1. Ends trimmed: V by 0 bases, J by 0 bases; bases unmatched to a gene: 9. CDR1 and CDR2, looked up from the germline V gene, are SGHRS and YFSETQ.